The clone carrying this T cell receptor beta chain was detected only once. What it binds is not known. TCRdb's table, derived via immunoSEQ multiplex PCR, lists solely in-frame clones and lacks some. The sample includes 150,000 to 200,000 clones, approximately 93% seen only once; the top ten take less than 1.5%. The record originates from a study of T cell responses to AZD1222 COVID-19 vaccine. Study results and caveats: Elevations in Spike-specific TCR breadth and depth followed administration of two AZD1222 doses. As reported, nearly half of all spike-specific TCRs target variant regions that are unmutated. Mostly white British, mostly female donors; authors suggested clonal diversity may be underestimated. Seropositive AZD1222 recipients at baseline numbered only five or six.

The CDR3 sequence is 17 residues long. V was pared by 4 bases and J by 2 bases, with 8 bases of the junction left unmatched. Per germline, CDR1 KGHSH and CDR2 LQKENI. The TCR was taken from an adult who received the AZD1222 COVID-19 vaccine. The chain combines TRBV18 with TRBJ1-5; 10 bases map to TRBD1. Source: peripheral blood, taken 28 days after the second AZD1222 dose. CDR3 residues: CASSQTTGGLGNQPQHF. In nucleotides, the CDR3 is TGTGCCAGCTCACAAACGACAGGGGGCTTAGGCAATCAGCCCCAGCATTTT.